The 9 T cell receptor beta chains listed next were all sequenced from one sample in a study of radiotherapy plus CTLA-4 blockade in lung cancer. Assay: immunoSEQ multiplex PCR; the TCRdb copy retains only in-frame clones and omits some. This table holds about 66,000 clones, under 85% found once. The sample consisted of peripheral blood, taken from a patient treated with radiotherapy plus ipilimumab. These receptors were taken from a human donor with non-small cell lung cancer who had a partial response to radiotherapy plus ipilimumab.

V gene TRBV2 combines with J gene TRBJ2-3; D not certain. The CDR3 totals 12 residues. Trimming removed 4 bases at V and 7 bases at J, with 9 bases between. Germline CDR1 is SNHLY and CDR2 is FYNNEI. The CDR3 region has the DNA TGTGCCAGCAGTGGGCTGGTAAATACGCAGTATTTT. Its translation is CASSGLVNTQYF.

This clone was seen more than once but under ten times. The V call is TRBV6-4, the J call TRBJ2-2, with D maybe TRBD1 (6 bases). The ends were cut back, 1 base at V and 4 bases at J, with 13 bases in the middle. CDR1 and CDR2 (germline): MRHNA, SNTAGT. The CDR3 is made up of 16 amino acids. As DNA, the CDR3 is TGTGCCAGCAGTGACTATTGGGCACAGGGCACCGGGGAGCTGTTTTTT. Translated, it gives CASSDYWAQGTGELFF.

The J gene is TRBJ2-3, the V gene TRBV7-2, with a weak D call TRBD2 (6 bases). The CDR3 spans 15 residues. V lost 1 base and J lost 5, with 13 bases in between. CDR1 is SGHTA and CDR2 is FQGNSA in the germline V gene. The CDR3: CASSLGGRLRDTQYF. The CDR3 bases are TGTGCCAGCAGCTTAGGTGGGAGGTTGAGAGATACGCAGTATTTT.

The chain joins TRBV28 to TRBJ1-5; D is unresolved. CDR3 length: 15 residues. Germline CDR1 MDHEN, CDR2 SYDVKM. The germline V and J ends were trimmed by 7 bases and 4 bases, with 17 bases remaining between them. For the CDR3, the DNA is TGTGCCAGCAATAGGAGACGGATAGATAATCAGCCCCAGCATTTT. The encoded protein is CASNRRRIDNQPQHF. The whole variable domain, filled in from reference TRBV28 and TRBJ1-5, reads DVKVTQSSRYLVKRTGEKVFLECVQDMDHENMFWYRQDPGLGLRLIYFSYDVKMKEKGDIPEGYSVSREKKERFSLILESASTNQTSMYLCASNRRRIDNQPQHFGDGTRLSIL.

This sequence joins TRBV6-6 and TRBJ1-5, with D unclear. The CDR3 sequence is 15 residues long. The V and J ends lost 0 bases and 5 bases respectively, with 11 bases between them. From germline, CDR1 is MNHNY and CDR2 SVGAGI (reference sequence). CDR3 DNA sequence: TGTGCCAGCAGTTACTCCTCCCAGGACTATCAGCCCCAGCATTTT. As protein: CASSYSSQDYQPQHF.

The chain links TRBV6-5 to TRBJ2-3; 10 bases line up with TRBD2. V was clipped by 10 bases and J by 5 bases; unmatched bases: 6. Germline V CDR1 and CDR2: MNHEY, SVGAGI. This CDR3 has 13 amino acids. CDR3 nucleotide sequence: TGTGCCACTAGCGGGAGAGGGGAAGATACGCAGTATTTT. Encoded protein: CATSGRGEDTQYF.

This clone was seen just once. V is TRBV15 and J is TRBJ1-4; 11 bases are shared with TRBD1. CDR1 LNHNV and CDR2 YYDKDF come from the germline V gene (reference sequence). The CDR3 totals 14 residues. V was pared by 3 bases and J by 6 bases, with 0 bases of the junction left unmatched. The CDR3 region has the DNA TGTGCCACCAGCAGGGGACAGGGGGATGAAAAACTGTTTTTT. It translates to CATSRGQGDEKLFF.

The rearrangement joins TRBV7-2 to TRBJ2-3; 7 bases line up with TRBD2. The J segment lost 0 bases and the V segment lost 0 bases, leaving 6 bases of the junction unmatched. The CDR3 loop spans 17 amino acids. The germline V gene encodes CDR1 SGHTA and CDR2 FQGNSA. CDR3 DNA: TGTGCCAGCAGCTTAGCGCTGGCGGGAGTAAGCACAGATACGCAGTATTTT. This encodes CASSLALAGVSTDTQYF.

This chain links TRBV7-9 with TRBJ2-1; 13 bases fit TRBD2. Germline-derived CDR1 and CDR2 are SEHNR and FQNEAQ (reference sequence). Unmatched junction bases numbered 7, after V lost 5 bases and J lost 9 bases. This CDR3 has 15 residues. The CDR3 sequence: CASSLGTSGIGEQFF. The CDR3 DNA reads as TGTGCCAGCAGCCTCGGGACTAGCGGGATCGGTGAGCAGTTCTTC.